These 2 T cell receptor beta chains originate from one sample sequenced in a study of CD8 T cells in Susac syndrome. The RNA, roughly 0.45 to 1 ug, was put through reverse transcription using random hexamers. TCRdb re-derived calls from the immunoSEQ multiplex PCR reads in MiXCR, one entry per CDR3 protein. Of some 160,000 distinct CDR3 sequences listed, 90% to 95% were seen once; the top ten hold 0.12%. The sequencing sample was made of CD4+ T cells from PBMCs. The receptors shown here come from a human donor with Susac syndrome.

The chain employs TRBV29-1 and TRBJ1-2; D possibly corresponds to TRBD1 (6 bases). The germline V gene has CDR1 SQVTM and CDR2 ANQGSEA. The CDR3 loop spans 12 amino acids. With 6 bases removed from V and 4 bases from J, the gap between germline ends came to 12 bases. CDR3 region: CSVGAEPYGYTF. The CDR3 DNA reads TGCAGCGTGGGGGCGGAACCCTATGGCTACACCTTC.

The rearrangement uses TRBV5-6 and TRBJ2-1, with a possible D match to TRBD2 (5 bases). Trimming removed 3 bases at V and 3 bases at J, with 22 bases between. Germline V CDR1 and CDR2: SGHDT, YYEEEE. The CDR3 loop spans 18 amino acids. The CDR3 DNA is TGTGCCAGCAGCTCCCCCCCGGGGTCACTGGCTGACTACAATGAGCAGTTCTTC. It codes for CASSSPPGSLADYNEQFF.